Presented here are 14 T cell receptor beta chains from one specimen sequenced in a study of OX40 agonist ivuxolimab in advanced cancers. Some clones are missing from TCRdb's copy, which holds only in-frame ones; the method was immunoSEQ multiplex PCR. The sample lists about 73,000 clones; 90% were seen once. The source material was CD4+ or CD8+ T cells sorted from blood, sampled in a trial of the OX40 agonist ivuxolimab. Receptors were obtained from an adult with an advanced solid tumor such as melanoma, head and neck, liver or kidney cancer.

The chain uses TRBV6-1 and TRBJ1-5; D is ambiguous. Germline V lookup: CDR1 MNHNS, CDR2 SASEGT. This CDR3 comprises 15 residues. The V and J ends lost 5 bases and 5 bases respectively, with 16 bases between them. CDR3: CASSQSTDGYQPQHF. DNA of the CDR3: TGTGCCAGCAGTCAATCGACGGACGGGTATCAGCCCCAGCATTTT.

The chain is built from TRBV15 and TRBJ1-1; perhaps TRBD1 as D (6 bases). The CDR3 loop spans 14 amino acids. The V gene lost 2 bases and the J gene lost 4 bases, with 11 bases spanning the gap. The germline V gene has CDR1 LNHNV and CDR2 YYDKDF (reference sequence). The CDR3 DNA reads as TGTGCCACCAGCAGATTTGGGACATCCACTGAAGCTTTCTTT. Its translation: CATSRFGTSTEAFF.

This clone was observed a single time. The chain carries TRBV2 and TRBJ2-1; 8 bases are a match to TRBD1. The CDR3 length is 15 residues. Germline V gene lookup returns CDR1 SNHLY and CDR2 FYNNEI. Trimming at V came to 2 bases and at J to 4 bases, leaving 4 bases not matched to a gene. The CDR3 DNA is TGTGCCAGCAGTGAAACAGGGGGACTGTACAATGAGCAGTTCTTC. Amino acids: CASSETGGLYNEQFF.

The J gene is TRBJ2-7, the V gene TRBV6-1, with 10 nucleotides matching TRBD2. CDR3 length: 15 residues. The V gene's germline CDR1 is MNHNS and CDR2 SASEGT. The ends lost 1 base at V and 4 bases at J; junction bases unmatched: 4. CDR3 in DNA: TGTGCCAGCAGTGAAGAAACTAGCGGGACATACGAGCAGTACTTC. Residues: CASSEETSGTYEQYF.

The CDR3 DNA reads as TGTGCCAGCAGCCGTAGGGGGCAGGACTATGGCTACACCTTC. It specifies CASSRRGQDYGYTF. V is TRBV7-2 and J is TRBJ1-2, with 7 bases that match TRBD1. Germline values: CDR1 SGHTA, CDR2 FQGNSA. V gave up 5 bases and J gave up 3 bases; unmatched junction bases: 6. There are 14 residues in the CDR3.

V usage is TRBV9 and J usage is TRBJ2-7; D not resolved. Germline CDR1 reads SGDLS; CDR2 reads YYNGEE. The CDR3 covers 10 residues. The ends were cut back, 5 bases at V and 7 bases at J, with 7 bases in the middle. The CDR3 sequence: CASSIGEQYF. CDR3 coding DNA: TGTGCCAGCAGTATTGGGGAGCAGTACTTC.

The V gene is TRBV4-1, the J gene TRBJ2-5; 9 nucleotides align to TRBD1. Trimming removed 0 bases from V and 5 bases from J; junction bases left unmatched: 10. The CDR3 runs to 17 residues. CDR1 and CDR2 (germline): MGHRA, YSYEKL. The CDR3 coding sequence is TGCGCCAGCAGCCAAGATTCGGGACAGGGAAGGGGCGAGACCCAGTACTTC. As protein: CASSQDSGQGRGETQYF.

DNA for the CDR3: TGCAGCGTTGAATTGGGGGAGCCCGCTTTCTTT. Protein sequence: CSVELGEPAFF. The V and J genes are TRBV29-1 and TRBJ1-1, with D maybe TRBD1 (5 bases). V lost 2 bases and J 11 bases, leaving 12 bases between the germline ends. This CDR3 comprises 11 residues. Per germline, CDR1 SQVTM and CDR2 ANQGSEA.

This rearrangement joins TRBV5-4 to TRBJ1-3; D gene uncertain. The germline gives CDR1 SGHNT, CDR2 YYREEE (reference sequence). The CDR3 length is 14 residues. V lost 4 bases and J lost 0, with 8 bases in between. CDR3 sequence reads: CASSTLGSGNTIYF. For the CDR3, the DNA is TGTGCCAGCAGCACCCTTGGCTCTGGAAACACCATATATTTT.

This clone appeared a few times. Here the CDR3 reads CASSSRLAGDYNEQFF. CDR3 coding DNA: TGTGCCAGCAGTTCCCGACTAGCGGGAGATTACAATGAGCAGTTCTTC. This sequence joins TRBV28 and TRBJ2-1; 12 nucleotides align to TRBD2. In germline, CDR1 is MDHEN, CDR2 SYDVKM. CDR3 size: 16 residues. Trimming took 4 bases from V and 4 from J; bases not matched to a gene: 5.

This rearrangement joins TRBV6-6 to TRBJ2-5; tentatively, D is TRBD1 (6 bases). Looked up from germline, CDR1 is MNHNY and CDR2 is SVGAGI (reference sequence). V was pared by 0 bases and J by 5 bases, with 10 bases between. This CDR3 region has 14 residues. This CDR3 is CASSYSLRGETQYF. In DNA, the CDR3 is TGTGCCAGCAGTTACTCCTTGAGGGGGGAGACCCAGTACTTC.

This clone came up once. V gene TRBV5-5 combines with J gene TRBJ1-2; TRBD1 might be the D (6 bases). Looked up from germline, CDR1 is SGHKS and CDR2 is YYEKEE (reference sequence). CDR3 length: 14 residues. Trimming removed 2 bases from V and 7 bases from J, with 15 bases in between. CDR3 nucleotide sequence: TGTGCCAGCAGCTTATCCGCAGGGGCCAGTGGCTACACCTTC. It specifies CASSLSAGASGYTF.

J is TRBJ2-7 and V is TRBV6-5; TRBD2 matches at 8 bases. V shed 6 bases, J shed 5 bases, and the junction held 3 bases outside the gene matches. Germline assignment: CDR1 MNHEY and CDR2 SVGAGI. CDR3 size: 12 residues. CDR3 region: CASRTSGHEQYF. DNA of the CDR3: TGTGCCAGCAGAACTAGCGGCCACGAGCAGTACTTC.

This clone was recorded only once. The chain is built from TRBV29-1 and TRBJ2-3, with TRBD2 as a possible D gene (7 bases). The germline CDR1 and CDR2 sequences are SQVTM and ANQGSEA. This CDR3 has 12 amino acids. Deletions cut 8 bases from V and 6 bases from J, with 15 bases between. The CDR3 DNA reads TGCAGCCTCACGGGGGGCGACGATACGCAGTATTTT. This sequence encodes CSLTGGDDTQYF.